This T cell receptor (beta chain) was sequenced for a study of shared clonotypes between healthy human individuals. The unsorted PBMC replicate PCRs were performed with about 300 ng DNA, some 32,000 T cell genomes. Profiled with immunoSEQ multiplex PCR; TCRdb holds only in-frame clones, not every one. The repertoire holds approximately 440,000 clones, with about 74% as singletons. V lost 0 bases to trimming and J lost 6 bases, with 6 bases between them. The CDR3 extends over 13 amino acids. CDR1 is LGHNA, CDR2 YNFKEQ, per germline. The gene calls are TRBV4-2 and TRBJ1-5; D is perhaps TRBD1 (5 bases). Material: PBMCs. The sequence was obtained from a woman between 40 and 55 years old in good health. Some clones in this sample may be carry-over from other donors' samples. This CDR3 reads CASSQDGGQPQHF. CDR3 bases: TGTGCCAGCAGCCAAGACGGGGGTCAGCCCCAGCATTTT.